A single sample gave rise to the 26 T cell receptor beta chains below, sequenced in a study of beta chain features in type 1 diabetes. Expressed TCRB transcripts were sequenced because the isolated RNA had all been reverse transcribed beforehand. Profiled with immunoSEQ multiplex PCR; TCRdb holds only in-frame clones, not every one. This sample carries about 130,000 clones, approximately 9.2% of them seen once, and the ten largest clones take around 0.7%. Sequenced input: central memory CD4+ T cells from blood. All receptors derive from a man younger than 35 in good health.

A note on this clone: Compared with germline, one end of the junction differs, possibly owing to a read error. The chain employs TRBV6-5 and TRBJ2-5, with TRBD2 as a possible D gene (6 bases). The CDR3 consists of 14 residues. The germline gives CDR1 MNHEY, CDR2 SVGAGI. The CDR3 region has the DNA TGTGCCATCAGTGAGTGGGCTAGCGAAGAGACCCAGTACTTC. Encoded protein: CAISEWASEETQYF.

This clone was recorded many times. The chain uses TRBV30 and TRBJ2-1; D gene unclear. Germline CDR1 GTSNPN, CDR2 SVGIG (reference sequence). CDR3 size: 16 residues. With 1 base removed from V and 5 bases from J, the gap between germline ends came to 18 bases. The CDR3 reads CAWSASIRAIHNEQFF. CDR3 sequence (DNA): TGTGCCTGGAGTGCTTCTATTAGAGCTATCCACAATGAGCAGTTCTTC.

This clone was detected only a few times. V gene TRBV10-3 combines with J gene TRBJ2-3; 10 bases map to TRBD2. This CDR3 spans 14 amino acids. Germline CDR1 ENHRY, CDR2 SYGVKD. Germline trimming cut 5 bases from V and 2 bases from J; bases unmatched to any gene: 1. This chain's CDR3 is CAISSGGVTDTQYF. In nucleotides, the CDR3 is TGTGCCATCAGTAGCGGGGGGGTCACAGATACGCAGTATTTT.

This clone turned up a few times. The chain recombines TRBV29-1 with TRBJ2-2, with 9 bases aligning to TRBD2. V trimming: 7 bases; J trimming: 5 bases; junction bases outside the gene matches: 11. The CDR3 is 15 residues long. Germline values: CDR1 SQVTM, CDR2 ANQGSEA. The CDR3: CSAQSGGPGTGELFF. DNA of the CDR3: TGCAGCGCGCAGAGCGGGGGGCCGGGTACCGGGGAGCTGTTTTTT.

This clone was detected only a few times. For the CDR3, the DNA is TGCGCCAGCAGCCAAGAGGTAGCGGGGGGCATGTACACCGGGGAGCTGTTTTTT. It translates to CASSQEVAGGMYTGELFF. The chain joins TRBV4-3 to TRBJ2-2; TRBD2 matches at 10 bases. J lost 3 bases, V lost 0 bases, and 7 bases had no gene match. CDR1 LGHNA and CDR2 YSLEER come from the germline V gene. The CDR3 loop spans 18 amino acids.

This clone turned up a few times. V is TRBV10-1 and J is TRBJ1-2, with a tentative D call TRBD1 (5 bases). V lost 3 bases, J lost 3 bases, and 8 bases lay in between. The germline gives CDR1 WNHNN, CDR2 SYGVQD (reference sequence). CDR3 length: 13 residues. CDR3 DNA sequence: TGCGCCAGCAGTGAACGCAGGGACTATGGCTACACCTTC. The encoded protein is CASSERRDYGYTF.

The rearrangement joins TRBV28 to TRBJ1-4; a possible D gene is TRBD1 (5 bases). The germline V gene has CDR1 MDHEN and CDR2 SYDVKM. The CDR3 has 14 amino acids. The V gene lost 7 bases and the J gene lost 3 bases, with 12 bases spanning the gap. CDR3 sequence reads: CASTPGGANEKLFF. CDR3 in DNA: TGTGCCAGCACTCCCGGAGGGGCTAATGAAAAACTGTTTTTT.

The rearrangement joins TRBV23-1 to TRBJ1-1, with D perhaps TRBD1 (5 bases). TRBV23-1 is an ORF, with its function uncertain. The CDR3 spans 15 residues. V lost 4 bases and J lost 0, with 12 bases in between. Here the CDR3 reads CASSRHGGVNTEAFF. The CDR3, as DNA: TGCGCCAGCAGTCGTCACGGGGGGGTGAACACTGAAGCTTTCTTT.

This clone has more than one count but fewer than ten. V and J are TRBV4-3 and TRBJ1-3; D unresolved. Germline V gives CDR1 LGHNA, CDR2 YSLEER. V was cut by 0 bases and J by 3 bases, with 12 bases left in between. This CDR3 has 16 residues. In DNA, the CDR3 is TGCGCCAGCAGCCAAGATGTGTCCGGGAGTGGAAACACCATATATTTT. Translating it yields CASSQDVSGSGNTIYF.

This clone was counted only a few times. The genes are TRBV6-5 and TRBJ2-5; 7 positions agree with TRBD1. V shed 5 bases and J 4 bases; nucleotides not matched to a gene: 10. Germline values: CDR1 MNHEY, CDR2 SVGAGI. The CDR3 length is 15 residues. The CDR3 loop is CASSPWLGGGETQYF. DNA for the CDR3: TGTGCCAGCAGTCCGTGGTTAGGGGGCGGAGAGACCCAGTACTTC.

This clone was detected a few times. This chain links TRBV6-1 with TRBJ2-2, with a weak D call TRBD1 (6 bases). The V gene's germline CDR1 is MNHNS and CDR2 SASEGT. V shed 10 bases and J shed 0 bases, with 9 bases lying between them. The CDR3 spans 13 residues. The CDR3 sequence: CATQGTNTGELFF. In nucleotides, the CDR3 is TGTGCCACCCAGGGGACGAACACCGGGGAGCTGTTTTTT.

The chain couples TRBV18 to TRBJ1-1, with 8 bases that match TRBD1. V was clipped by 2 bases and J by 6 bases; unmatched bases: 5. The CDR3 spans 14 residues. Germline CDR1 and CDR2: KGHSH and LQKENI. The CDR3 here is CASSPTGGDAEAFF. CDR3 bases: TGTGCCAGCTCACCAACAGGGGGGGACGCTGAAGCTTTCTTT.

Ten or more counts support this clone. This sequence joins TRBV5-4 and TRBJ2-2, with D possibly TRBD2 on 7 matching bases. This CDR3 has 15 amino acids. The V gene lost 4 bases and the J gene lost 5 bases, with 15 bases spanning the gap. Germline CDR1 is SGHNT and CDR2 is YYREEE (reference sequence). The CDR3 DNA reads as TGTGCCAGCAGCAGCCGGACAGCGGGAACCGGGGAGCTGTTTTTT. Its protein is CASSSRTAGTGELFF. The complete variable domain, with remaining parts taken from reference TRBV5-4 and TRBJ2-2, reads ETGVTQSPTHLIKTRGQQVTLRCSSQSGHNTVSWYQQALGQGPQFIFQYYREEENGRGNFPPRFSGLQFPNYSSELNVNALELDDSALYLCASSSRTAGTGELFFGEGSRLTVL.

As DNA, the CDR3 is TGCGCCAGCAGCTTCAGGGTTGAAGGGGAGCTGTTTTTT. Its protein product is CASSFRVEGELFF. The rearrangement links TRBV5-1 to TRBJ2-2; tentative D call: TRBD1 (5 bases). Between the trimmed V and J ends, which lost 2 bases and 8 bases, there was a span of 10 bases. Germline V CDR1 and CDR2: SGHRS, YFSETQ. This CDR3 region has 13 residues.

The chain combines TRBV7-8 with TRBJ2-5; possible D gene TRBD1, 6 bases. This CDR3 comprises 13 residues. The germline CDR1 and CDR2 sequences are SGHVS and FQNEAQ. The V gene lost 6 bases and the J gene lost 1 base, with 9 bases spanning the gap. The CDR3 here is CASRRTAQETQYF. CDR3 in DNA: TGTGCCAGCAGAAGGACAGCCCAAGAGACCCAGTACTTC. Variable domain in full (rest from reference TRBV7-8 and TRBJ2-5): GAGVSQSPRYKVAKRGQDVALRCDPISGHVSLFWYQQALGQGPEFLTYFQNEAQLDKSGLPSDRFFAERPEGSVSTLKIQRTQQEDSAVYLCASRRTAQETQYFGPGTRLLVL.

This clone was counted only a few times. The chain links TRBV7-2 to TRBJ2-3; TRBD2 aligns across 9 bases. V was pared by 0 bases and J by 2 bases, with 6 bases of the junction left unmatched. The CDR3 is 17 residues long. Germline V gene data show CDR1 as SGHTA and CDR2 as FQGNSA. DNA for the CDR3: TGTGCCAGCAGCTTAGCGCTGGCGGGGGGGCCCACAGATACGCAGTATTTT. This codes for CASSLALAGGPTDTQYF. Variable domain in full (rest from reference TRBV7-2 and TRBJ2-3): GAGVSQSPSNKVTEKGKDVELRCDPISGHTALYWYRQSLGQGLEFLIYFQGNSAPDKSGLPSDRFSAERTGGSVSTLTIQRTQQEDSAVYLCASSLALAGGPTDTQYFGPGTRLTVL.

The rearrangement links TRBV5-1 to TRBJ2-2; D remains unclear. V was shortened by 0 bases and J by 4 bases, with 7 bases between the two germline ends. CDR3 length equals 14 residues. Germline V lookup: CDR1 SGHRS, CDR2 YFSETQ. CDR3 loop: CASSLEQPTGELFF. The CDR3 DNA follows: TGCGCCAGCAGCTTGGAACAACCCACCGGGGAGCTGTTTTTT.

This clone was picked up a small number of times. The chain uses TRBV18 and TRBJ1-2; 7 nucleotides line up with TRBD1. V was clipped by 3 bases and J by 6 bases; unmatched bases: 4. The CDR3 totals 13 residues. Germline V lookup: CDR1 KGHSH, CDR2 LQKENI. The CDR3 DNA reads as TGTGCCAGCTCACCGACAGGGCGAAATGGCTACACCTTC. This sequence encodes CASSPTGRNGYTF.

This clone was recorded a few times. The chain has TRBV4-2 and TRBJ2-7; a weak D match, TRBD2 (6 bases). CDR3 length equals 16 residues. The V gene lost 0 bases and the J gene lost 11 bases, with 23 bases spanning the gap. The germline V gene has CDR1 LGHNA and CDR2 YNFKEQ. This chain's CDR3 is CASSQDEGGAAGYEYF. The CDR3 DNA reads TGTGCCAGCAGCCAAGATGAAGGAGGGGCGGCTGGTTATGAGTACTTC.

The gene calls are TRBV7-3 and TRBJ2-1; TRBD1 matches at 9 bases. J lost 5 bases, V lost 2 bases, and 4 bases had no gene match. Germline V gene data show CDR1 as SGHTA and CDR2 as FQGTGA. This CDR3 has 15 amino acids. For the CDR3, the DNA is TGTGCCAGCAGCTTACCGGGACAGGGACACAATGAGCAGTTCTTC. Amino acid sequence: CASSLPGQGHNEQFF.

A few counts support this clone. V and J are TRBV2 and TRBJ2-1, with 7 bases matching TRBD1. This CDR3 region has 15 residues. CDR1 and CDR2 from the germline V gene are SNHLY and FYNNEI. V lost 6 bases and J lost 8; bases outside the gene matches: 13. CDR3 protein: CASRNRGSFYDEQFF. As DNA, the CDR3 is TGTGCCAGCAGGAACAGGGGATCTTTTTACGATGAGCAGTTCTTC. Full variable domain (remainder filled in from reference TRBV2 and TRBJ2-1): EPEVTQTPSHQVTQMGQEVILRCVPISNHLYFYWYRQILGQKVEFLVSFYNNEISEKSEIFDDQFSVERPDGSNFTLKIRSTKLEDSAMYFCASRNRGSFYDEQFFGPGTRLTVL.

The sample holds a few counts of this clone. The chain recombines TRBV7-3 with TRBJ2-2; 7 bases match TRBD2. CDR3 size: 15 residues. Germline CDR1 and CDR2: SGHTA and FQGTGA. V lost 2 bases to trimming and J lost 6 bases; unmatched junction nucleotides: 6. CDR3 sequence: CASSLESSGAGELFF. CDR3 bases: TGTGCCAGCAGCTTAGAGTCTAGCGGCGCCGGGGAGCTGTTTTTT.

This clone was found many times. The rearrangement uses TRBV4-1 and TRBJ2-3; TRBD1 agrees at 7 bases. The V gene end was trimmed by 0 bases and the J gene end by 6 bases; junction bases not matched to a gene: 6. This CDR3 comprises 15 residues. Germline values: CDR1 MGHRA, CDR2 YSYEKL. This CDR3 reads CASSQEQGMWDTQYF. The CDR3 DNA reads TGCGCCAGCAGCCAAGAACAGGGGATGTGGGATACGCAGTATTTT.

This rearrangement joins TRBV30 to TRBJ2-3, with D perhaps matching TRBD1 (6 bases). Germline V lookup: CDR1 GTSNPN, CDR2 SVGIG (reference sequence). Trimming stripped 2 bases from V and 4 bases from J, with 16 bases between. This CDR3 is built from 15 residues. CDR3 amino acids: CAWSLTTGAPDTQYF. CDR3 DNA sequence: TGTGCCTGGAGTTTGACGACAGGTGCGCCAGATACGCAGTATTTT.

The chain has TRBV28 and TRBJ2-7; a weak D match, TRBD2 (7 bases). Trimming stripped 6 bases from V and 4 bases from J, with 13 bases between. The germline CDR1 and CDR2 sequences are MDHEN and SYDVKM. This CDR3 region has 13 residues. CDR3: CASSFGGRYEQYF. DNA of the CDR3: TGTGCCAGCAGCTTCGGGGGGCGGTACGAGCAGTACTTC.

The sample holds a few counts of this clone. The chain combines TRBV29-1 with TRBJ2-1; D uncertain. Germline V CDR1 and CDR2: SQVTM, ANQGSEA. This CDR3 has 13 amino acids. V lost 7 bases and J 4 bases, leaving 14 bases between the germline ends. The CDR3 is CSGLQSGYNEQFF. For the CDR3, the DNA is TGCAGCGGACTGCAGTCCGGTTACAATGAGCAGTTCTTC.